This T cell receptor beta chain is drawn from a study of blood T cell repertoires in COVID-19. Germline CDR1 is SEHNR and CDR2 is FQNEAQ (reference sequence). The CDR3 is 12 amino acids. Deletions cut 5 bases from V and 9 bases from J, with 11 bases between. Authors' analysis steps: The authors estimated nucleated cell counts from reference gene primer amplification. The table came from immunoSEQ multiplex PCR; TCRdb's copy has only in-frame clones and leaves some out. The V and J calls and clone size were taken over from that table, and D and trimming were inferred from the DNA. The sample yields 250,000 to 300,000 clones, under 95% seen once.

Sample: PBMCs or T cells enriched from blood (not recorded which). The V and J genes are TRBV7-9 and TRBJ1-5; D unresolved. The receptor's source is a woman aged 35 to 49 with acute COVID-19. Here the CDR3 reads CASSPPGRPQHF. Here the CDR3 DNA reads TGTGCCAGCAGCCCACCGGGGAGGCCCCAGCATTTT. Together with reference TRBV7-9 and TRBJ1-5, the CDR3 gives the full variable domain: DTGVSQNPRHKITKRGQNVTFRCDPISEHNRLYWYRQTLGQGPEFLTYFQNEAQLEKSRLLSDRFSAERPKGSFSTLEIQRTEQGDSAMYLCASSPPGRPQHFGDGTRLSIL.